What follows describes a single T cell receptor (beta chain). Its specificity is not known. Distinct nucleotide sequences in the sample also encode this CDR3. The germline V gene has CDR1 MNHEY and CDR2 SVGAGI. Trimming shortened V by 3 bases and J by 0 bases, and 2 bases separated the two germline ends. This CDR3 is built from 13 residues. Clones were read by immunoSEQ multiplex PCR, and TCRdb kept only the in-frame ones, dropping some. Among about 56,000 clones, about 91% were seen once, and the ten largest hold about 0.4%. The data were taken from a study of CD4 T cells in relation to SARS-CoV-2 and coronaviruses. Looking at the study overall: Convalescent patients were under ten males and 4 females; two were Hispanic.

Broader study findings: This crossreactivity analysis covered spike protein alone, no other viral proteins. Samples before the pandemic and after infection were not matched within any donor. Crossreactive clones expanded significantly less to SARS-CoV-2 than monoreactive clones.

V gene TRBV6-5 combines with J gene TRBJ2-2, with D unresolved. The clonotype was recovered from an adult with COVID-19. Sequencing input: naive CD4+ T cells from PBMCs. Subset reported: naive CD4+ T cells isolated by negative enrichment. CDR3 amino acids: CASSYPNTGELFF. The CDR3 DNA is TGTGCCAGCAGTTATCCGAACACCGGGGAGCTGTTTTTT.